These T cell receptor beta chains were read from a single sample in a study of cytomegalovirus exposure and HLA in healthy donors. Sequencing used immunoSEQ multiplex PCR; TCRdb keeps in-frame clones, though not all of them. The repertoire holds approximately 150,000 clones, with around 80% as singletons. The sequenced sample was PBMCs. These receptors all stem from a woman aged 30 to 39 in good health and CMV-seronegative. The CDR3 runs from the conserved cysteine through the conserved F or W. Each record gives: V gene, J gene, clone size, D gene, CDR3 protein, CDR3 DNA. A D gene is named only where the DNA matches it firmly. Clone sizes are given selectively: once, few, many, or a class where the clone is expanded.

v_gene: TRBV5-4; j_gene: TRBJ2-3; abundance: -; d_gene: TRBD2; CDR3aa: CASSIGLAGDTQYF; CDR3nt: TGTGCCAGCAGCATCGGACTAGCGGGGGATACGCAGTATTTT
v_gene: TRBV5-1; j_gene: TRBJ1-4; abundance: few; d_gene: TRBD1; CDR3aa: CASSLSTGGDEKLFF; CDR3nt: TGCGCCAGCAGCTTATCGACAGGGGGGGACGAAAAACTGTTTTTT
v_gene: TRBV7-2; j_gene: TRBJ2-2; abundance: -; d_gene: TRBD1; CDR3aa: CASSPPIRGRTGELFF; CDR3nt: TGTGCCAGCAGCCCCCCGATTAGGGGGCGAACCGGGGAGCTGTTTTTT
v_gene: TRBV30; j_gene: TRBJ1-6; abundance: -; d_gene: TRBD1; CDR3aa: CAWTRDRNNSPLHF; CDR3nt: TGTGCCTGGACCCGGGACAGGAATAATTCACCCCTCCACTTT
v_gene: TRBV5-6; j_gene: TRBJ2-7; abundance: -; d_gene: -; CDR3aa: CASSLGRASYEQYF; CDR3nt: TGTGCCAGCAGCTTGGGCAGGGCCTCCTACGAGCAGTACTTC
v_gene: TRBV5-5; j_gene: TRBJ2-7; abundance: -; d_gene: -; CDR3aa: CASSLGPRSYEQYF; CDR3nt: TGTGCCAGCAGCTTGGGGCCCCGCTCCTACGAGCAGTACTTC
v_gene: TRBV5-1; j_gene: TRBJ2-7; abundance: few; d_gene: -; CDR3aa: CASSLARSYEQYF; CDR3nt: TGCGCCAGCAGCCTTGCGCGATCCTACGAGCAGTACTTC
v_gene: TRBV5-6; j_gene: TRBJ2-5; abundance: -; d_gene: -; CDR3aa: CASSPPDGRQVGEQYF; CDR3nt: TGTGCCAGCAGCCCCCCCGATGGGAGGCAGGTGGGGGAGCAGTACTTC
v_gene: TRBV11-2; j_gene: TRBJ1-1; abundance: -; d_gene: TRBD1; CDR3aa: CASSSQGAAEAFF; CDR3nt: TGTGCCAGCAGCTCACAGGGGGCAGCGGAAGCTTTCTTT
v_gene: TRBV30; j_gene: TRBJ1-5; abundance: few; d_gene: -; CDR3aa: CAWDSNSNQPQHF; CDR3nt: TGTGCCTGGGACAGTAATAGCAATCAGCCCCAGCATTTT